This T cell receptor (beta chain) was captured by sequencing in a study of T-cell memory formation after mild COVID-19. Study information: Among the donors, TCR clusters were largely specific to each donor. Whole-study results and caveats: Second-wave clones with a day 37 peak had unconfirmed SARS-CoV-2 specificity. CD4+ contracting clones were found mainly in CM and EM, and CD8+ ones in EMRA.

In TCRdb, the 5' RACE reads were re-called with MiXCR into one record per CDR3 protein. The sample has 190,000 or so distinct CDR3 sequences, under 12% seen once. This CDR3 has 16 residues. After removal of 5 bases from V and 6 bases from J, the junction contained 13 bases not matched to a gene. Germline-derived CDR1 and CDR2 are SEHNR and FQNEAQ (reference sequence). In this sample, this clonotype turned up many times. What it recognizes is unknown. This TCR came from a man aged 18 to 35 who had mild COVID-19 (a few samples of this study predate the infection). Cell type and time point are not known. The rearrangement joins TRBV7-9 to TRBJ2-1; 7 bases align to TRBD2. The sequencing input was PBMCs or a T cell subset sorted from them (not recorded which). As DNA, the CDR3 is TGTGCCAGCAGCCGGGCCCCTAGCGGTGCCTTCAATGAGCAGTTCTTC. Translated, it gives CASSRAPSGAFNEQFF.